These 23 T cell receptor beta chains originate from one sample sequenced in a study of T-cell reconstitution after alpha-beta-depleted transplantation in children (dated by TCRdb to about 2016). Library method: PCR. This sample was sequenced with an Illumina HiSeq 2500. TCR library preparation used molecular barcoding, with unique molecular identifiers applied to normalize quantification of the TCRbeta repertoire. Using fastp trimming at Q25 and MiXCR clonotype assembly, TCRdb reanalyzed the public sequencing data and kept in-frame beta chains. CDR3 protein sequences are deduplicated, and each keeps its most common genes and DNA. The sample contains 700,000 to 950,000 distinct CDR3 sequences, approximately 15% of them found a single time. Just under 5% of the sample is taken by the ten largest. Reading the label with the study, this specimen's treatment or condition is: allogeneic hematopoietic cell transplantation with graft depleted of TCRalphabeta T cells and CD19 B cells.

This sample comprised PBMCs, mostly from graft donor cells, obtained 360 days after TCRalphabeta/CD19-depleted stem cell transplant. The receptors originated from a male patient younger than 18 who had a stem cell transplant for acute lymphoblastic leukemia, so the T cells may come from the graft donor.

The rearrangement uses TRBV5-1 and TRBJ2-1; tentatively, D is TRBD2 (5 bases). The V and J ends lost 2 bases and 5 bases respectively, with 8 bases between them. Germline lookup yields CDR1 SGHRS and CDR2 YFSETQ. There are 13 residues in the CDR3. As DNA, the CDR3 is TGCGCCAGCAGCTTCGGGAAGAACAATGAGCAGTTCTTC. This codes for CASSFGKNNEQFF. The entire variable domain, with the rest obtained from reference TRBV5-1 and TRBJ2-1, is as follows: KAGVTQTPRYLIKTRGQQVTLSCSPISGHRSVSWYQQTPGQGLQFLFEYFSETQRNKGNFPGRFSGRQFSNSRSEMNVSTLELGDSALYLCASSFGKNNEQFFGPGTRLTVL.

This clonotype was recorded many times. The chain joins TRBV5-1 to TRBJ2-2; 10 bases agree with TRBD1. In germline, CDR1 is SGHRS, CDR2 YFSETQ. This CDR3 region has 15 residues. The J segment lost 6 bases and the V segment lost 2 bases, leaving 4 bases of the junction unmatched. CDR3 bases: TGCGCCAGCAGCTTCCGGGACAGGGGATCCGGGGAGCTGTTTTTT. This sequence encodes CASSFRDRGSGELFF.

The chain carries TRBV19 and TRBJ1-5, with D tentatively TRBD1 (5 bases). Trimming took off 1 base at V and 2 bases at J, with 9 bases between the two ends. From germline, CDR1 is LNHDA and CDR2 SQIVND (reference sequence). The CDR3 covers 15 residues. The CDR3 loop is CASSIGRVGNQPQHF. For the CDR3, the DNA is TGTGCCAGTAGTATAGGCAGGGTCGGCAATCAGCCCCAGCATTTT.

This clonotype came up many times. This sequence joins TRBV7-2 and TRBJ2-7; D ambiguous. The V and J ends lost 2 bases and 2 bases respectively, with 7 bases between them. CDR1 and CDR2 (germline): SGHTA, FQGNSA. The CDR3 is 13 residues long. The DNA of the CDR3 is TGTGCCAGCAGCTTATTATCCGCCTACGAGCAGTACTTC. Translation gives CASSLLSAYEQYF.

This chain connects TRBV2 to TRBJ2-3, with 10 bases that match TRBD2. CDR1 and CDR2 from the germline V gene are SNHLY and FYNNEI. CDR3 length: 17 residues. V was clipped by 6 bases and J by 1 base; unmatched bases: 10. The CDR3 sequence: CASRKREGASRTDTQYF. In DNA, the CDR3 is TGTGCCAGCAGGAAGCGGGAGGGGGCCAGCCGCACAGATACGCAGTATTTT.

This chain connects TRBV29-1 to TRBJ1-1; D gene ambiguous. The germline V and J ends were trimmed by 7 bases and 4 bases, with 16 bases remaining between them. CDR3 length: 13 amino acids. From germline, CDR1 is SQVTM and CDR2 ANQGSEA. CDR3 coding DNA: TGCAGCGCTCCCCCTCGCGTAGGCACTGAAGCTTTCTTT. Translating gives CSAPPRVGTEAFF.

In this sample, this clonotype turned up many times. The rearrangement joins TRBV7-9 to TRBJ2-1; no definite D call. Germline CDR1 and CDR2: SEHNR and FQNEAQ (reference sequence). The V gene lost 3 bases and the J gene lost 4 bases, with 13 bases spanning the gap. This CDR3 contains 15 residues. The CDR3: CASSFPSLGYNEQFF. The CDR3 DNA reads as TGTGCCAGCAGCTTTCCCTCCCTGGGATACAATGAGCAGTTCTTC.

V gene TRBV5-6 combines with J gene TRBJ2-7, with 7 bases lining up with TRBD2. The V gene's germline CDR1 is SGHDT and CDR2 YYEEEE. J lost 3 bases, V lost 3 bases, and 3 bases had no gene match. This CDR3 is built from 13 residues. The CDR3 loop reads CASSSGGYYEQYF. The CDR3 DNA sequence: TGTGCCAGCAGCTCGGGGGGATACTACGAGCAGTACTTC.

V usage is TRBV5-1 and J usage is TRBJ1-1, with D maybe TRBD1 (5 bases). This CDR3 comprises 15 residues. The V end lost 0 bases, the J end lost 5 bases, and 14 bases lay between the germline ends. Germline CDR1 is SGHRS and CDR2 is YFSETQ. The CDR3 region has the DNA TGCGCCAGCAGCTTGGAGGGGTTTTGGACTACTGAAGCTTTCTTT. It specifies CASSLEGFWTTEAFF.

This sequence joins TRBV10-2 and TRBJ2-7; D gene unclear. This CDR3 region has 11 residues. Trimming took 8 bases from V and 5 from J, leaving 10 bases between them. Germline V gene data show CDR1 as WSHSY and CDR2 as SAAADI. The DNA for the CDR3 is TGCGCCAGCCAACACAGTGACGAGCAGTACTTC. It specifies CASQHSDEQYF.

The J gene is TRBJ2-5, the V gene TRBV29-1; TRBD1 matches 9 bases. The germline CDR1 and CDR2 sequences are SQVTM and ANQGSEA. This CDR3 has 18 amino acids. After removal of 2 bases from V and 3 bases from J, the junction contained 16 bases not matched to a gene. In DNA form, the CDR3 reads TGCAGCGTTGAAATAGGGACAGGGTTTATCATCTCGAAAGAGACCCAGTACTTC. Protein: CSVEIGTGFIISKETQYF.

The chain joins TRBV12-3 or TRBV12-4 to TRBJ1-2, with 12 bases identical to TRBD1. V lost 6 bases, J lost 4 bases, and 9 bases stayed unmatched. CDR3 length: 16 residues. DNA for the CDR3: TGTGCCAGCAGCCGGGACAGGGGGCGATTCGCCTATGGCTACACCTTC. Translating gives CASSRDRGRFAYGYTF.

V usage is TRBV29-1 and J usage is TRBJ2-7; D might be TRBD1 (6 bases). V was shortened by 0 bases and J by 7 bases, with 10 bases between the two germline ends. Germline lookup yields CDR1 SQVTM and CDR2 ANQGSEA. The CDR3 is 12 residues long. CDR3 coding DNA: TGCAGCGTTGAAGAGACAGGTGGGGAGCAGTACTTC. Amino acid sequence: CSVEETGGEQYF.

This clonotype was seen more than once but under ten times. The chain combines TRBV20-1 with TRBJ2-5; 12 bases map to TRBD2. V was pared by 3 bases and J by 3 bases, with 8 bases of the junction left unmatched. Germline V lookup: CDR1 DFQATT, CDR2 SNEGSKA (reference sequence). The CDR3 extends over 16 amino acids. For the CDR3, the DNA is TGCAGTGCTAGGTCTAGCGGGAGGGCCTCCAAAGAGACCCAGTACTTC. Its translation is CSARSSGRASKETQYF.

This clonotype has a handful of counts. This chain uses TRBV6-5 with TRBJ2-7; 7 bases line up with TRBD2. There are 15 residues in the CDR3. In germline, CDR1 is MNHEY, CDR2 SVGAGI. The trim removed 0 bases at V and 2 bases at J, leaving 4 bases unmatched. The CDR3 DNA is TGTGCCAGCAGTTACTCAAGCGGGGCGGCCTACGAGCAGTACTTC. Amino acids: CASSYSSGAAYEQYF.

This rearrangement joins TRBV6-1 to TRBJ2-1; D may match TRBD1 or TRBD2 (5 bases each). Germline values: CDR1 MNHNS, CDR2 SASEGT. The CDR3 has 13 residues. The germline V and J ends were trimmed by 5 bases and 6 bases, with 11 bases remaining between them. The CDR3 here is CASSPGTVNEQFF. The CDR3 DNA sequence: TGTGCCAGCAGTCCCGGGACGGTCAATGAGCAGTTCTTC.

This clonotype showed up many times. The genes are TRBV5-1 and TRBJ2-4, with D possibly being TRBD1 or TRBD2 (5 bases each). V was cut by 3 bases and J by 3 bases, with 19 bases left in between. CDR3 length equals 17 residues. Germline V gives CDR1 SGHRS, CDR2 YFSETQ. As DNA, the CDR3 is TGCGCCAGCAGCTCTGGGGACGATCGGTGGATCAAAAACATTCAGTACTTC. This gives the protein CASSSGDDRWIKNIQYF.

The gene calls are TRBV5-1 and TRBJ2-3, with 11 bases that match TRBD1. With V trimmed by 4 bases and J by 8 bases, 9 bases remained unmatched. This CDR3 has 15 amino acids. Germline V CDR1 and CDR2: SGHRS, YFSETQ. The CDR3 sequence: CASSPLGQGAATQYF. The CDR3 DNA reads TGCGCCAGCAGCCCCTTAGGACAGGGGGCTGCTACGCAGTATTTT.

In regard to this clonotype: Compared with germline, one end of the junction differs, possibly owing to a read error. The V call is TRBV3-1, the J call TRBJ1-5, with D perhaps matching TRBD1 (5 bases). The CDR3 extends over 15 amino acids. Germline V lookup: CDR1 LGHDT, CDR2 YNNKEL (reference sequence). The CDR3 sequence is CASSQQGVCKQPQHF. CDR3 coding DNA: TGTGCCAGCAGCCAGCAGGGCGTTTGCAAACAGCCCCAGCATTTT. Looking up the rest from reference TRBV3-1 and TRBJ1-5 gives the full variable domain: DTAVSQTPKYLVTQMGNDKSIKCEQNLGHDTMYWYKQDSKKFLKIMFSYNNKELIINETVPNRFSPKSPDKAHLNLHINSLELGDSAVYFCASSQQGVCKQPQHFGDGTRLSIL.

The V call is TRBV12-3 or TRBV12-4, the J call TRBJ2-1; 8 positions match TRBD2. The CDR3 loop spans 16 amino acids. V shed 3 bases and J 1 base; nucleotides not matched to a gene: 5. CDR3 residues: CASSFGRGFSYNEQFF. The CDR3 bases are TGTGCCAGCAGTTTCGGGAGGGGCTTTTCCTACAATGAGCAGTTCTTC.

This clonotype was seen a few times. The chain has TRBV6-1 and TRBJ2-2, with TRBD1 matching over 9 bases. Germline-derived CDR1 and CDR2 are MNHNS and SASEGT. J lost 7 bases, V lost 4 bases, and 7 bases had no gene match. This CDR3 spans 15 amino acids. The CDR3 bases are TGTGCCAGCAGTGCCCGGGACAGGGTGATCGGGGAGCTGTTTTTT. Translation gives CASSARDRVIGELFF.

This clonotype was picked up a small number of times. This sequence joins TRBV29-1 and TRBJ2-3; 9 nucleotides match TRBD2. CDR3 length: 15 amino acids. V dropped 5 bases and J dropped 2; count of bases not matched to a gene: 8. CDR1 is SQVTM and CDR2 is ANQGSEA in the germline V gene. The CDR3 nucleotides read TGCAGCGTTCCCTTCCTAGCGGGATCCACAGATACGCAGTATTTT. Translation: CSVPFLAGSTDTQYF.

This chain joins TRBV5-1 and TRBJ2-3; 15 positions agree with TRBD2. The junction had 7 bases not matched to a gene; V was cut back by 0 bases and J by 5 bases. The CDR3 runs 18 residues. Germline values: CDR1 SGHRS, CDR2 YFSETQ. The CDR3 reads CASSLAKGLAGGRDTQYF. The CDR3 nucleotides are TGCGCCAGCAGCTTGGCCAAGGGACTAGCGGGAGGTCGAGATACGCAGTATTTT.